This T cell receptor (beta chain) was obtained from a study of cytomegalovirus exposure and HLA in healthy donors. As for the study in general: The 95 to 150 validation repertoires were produced on the same platform as the roughly 720 repertoires of the first cohort. This was reported in a later analysis.

The CDR3 has 13 amino acids. The V gene's germline CDR1 is MNHEY and CDR2 SVGAGI. The germline V and J ends were trimmed by 8 bases and 3 bases, with 11 bases remaining between them. Points from the study as a whole: According to reports, the classifier identified cytomegalovirus status with high specificity and sensitivity. Among the CMV-associated chains, a few were confirmed in vitro as specific for CMV antigens.

Data came from immunoSEQ multiplex PCR; TCRdb stores just in-frame clones and leaves some out. This sample has roughly 260,000 clones, with around 90% found just once. A remark on this clone: Its matching antigen is unknown.

The TCR originated in a woman aged 18-30 years in good health and CMV-seronegative. The material sequenced was PBMCs. The chain has TRBV6-5 and TRBJ2-1; weak D call: TRBD2 (5 bases). The CDR3 sequence: CASSRVGYNEQFF. CDR3 in DNA: TGTGCCAGCTCGCGGGTGGGCTACAATGAGCAGTTCTTC.